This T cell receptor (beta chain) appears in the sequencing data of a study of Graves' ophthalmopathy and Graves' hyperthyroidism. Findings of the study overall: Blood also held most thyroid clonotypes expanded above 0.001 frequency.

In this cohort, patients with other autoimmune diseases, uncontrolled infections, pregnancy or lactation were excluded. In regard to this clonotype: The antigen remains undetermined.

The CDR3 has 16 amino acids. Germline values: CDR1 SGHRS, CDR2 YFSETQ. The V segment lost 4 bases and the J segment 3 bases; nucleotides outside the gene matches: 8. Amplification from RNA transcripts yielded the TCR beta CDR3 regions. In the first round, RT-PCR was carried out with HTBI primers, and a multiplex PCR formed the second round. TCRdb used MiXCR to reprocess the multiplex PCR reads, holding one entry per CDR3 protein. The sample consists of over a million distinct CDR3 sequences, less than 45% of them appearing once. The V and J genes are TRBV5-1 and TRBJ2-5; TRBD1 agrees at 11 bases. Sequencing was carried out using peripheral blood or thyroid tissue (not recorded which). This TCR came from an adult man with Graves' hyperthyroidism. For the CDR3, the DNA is TGCGCCAGCAGCAAGGGCCCGGGACAGGGGGAAGAGACCCAGTACTTC. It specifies CASSKGPGQGEETQYF.